This T cell receptor (beta chain) was identified in a study of blood T cell repertoires in COVID-19. At the level of the study: Samples came from the United States, Italy and Spain, spanning acute and convalescent COVID-19.

J was trimmed by 4 bases and V by 2 bases; bases with no gene match: 5. Germline V gene sequence: CDR1 MNHEY, CDR2 SVGAGI. The CDR3 has 16 amino acids. TCRdb keeps only in-frame clones here, not all; method: immunoSEQ multiplex PCR. The sample records 300,000 to 450,000 clones, around 90% being singletons. The chain has TRBV6-5 and TRBJ2-1, with 10 bases lining up with TRBD1. This sequence originates from a woman in her twenties or thirties with COVID-19, enrolled during active disease. Sample: peripheral blood. This CDR3 reads CASSYIGTGDYNEQFF. For the CDR3, the DNA is TGTGCCAGCAGTTACATCGGGACAGGGGATTACAATGAGCAGTTCTTC.